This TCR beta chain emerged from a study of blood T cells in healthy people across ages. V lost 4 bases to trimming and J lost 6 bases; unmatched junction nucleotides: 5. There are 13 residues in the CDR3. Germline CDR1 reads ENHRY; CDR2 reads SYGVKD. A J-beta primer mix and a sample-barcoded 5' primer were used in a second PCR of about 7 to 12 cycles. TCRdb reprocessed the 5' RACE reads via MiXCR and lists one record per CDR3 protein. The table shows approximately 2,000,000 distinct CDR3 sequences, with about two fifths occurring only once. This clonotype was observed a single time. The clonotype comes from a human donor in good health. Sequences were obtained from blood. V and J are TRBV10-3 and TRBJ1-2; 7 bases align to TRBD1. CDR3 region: CAISVGQSDGYTF. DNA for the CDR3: TGTGCCATCAGTGTGGGACAGTCCGATGGCTACACCTTC.